This is a list of T cell receptor beta chains from one sample in a study of blood T cell repertoires in COVID-19. The protocol was immunoSEQ multiplex PCR, while the TCRdb copy is restricted to in-frame clones and leaves out a portion. This repertoire shows hundreds of thousands of clones, 85% to 90% found once; its top ten account for less than 20%. Sequencing was done on a sample of PBMCs or T cells enriched from blood (not recorded which). The receptors come from a young man who had recovered from COVID-19. The CDR3 runs from the conserved cysteine through the conserved F or W. Fields, in order: J gene, D gene, clone size, V gene, CDR3 protein, CDR3 DNA. D genes are given only for firm matches. Not every row has a clone size; where given, it reads once, few, many or a size class.

>TRBJ1-6|TRBD1|.|TRBV5-6
CASSLDLETGTPLHF
TGTGCCAGCAGCTTGGATCTGGAGACAGGGACACCCCTCCACTTT
>TRBJ2-3|.|.|TRBV5-4
CASSLVGSTDTQYF
TGTGCCAGCAGCTTGGTTGGCAGCACAGATACGCAGTATTTT
>TRBJ1-2|.|.|TRBV5-1
CASSLEAVSYYGYTF
TGCGCCAGCAGCTTGGAGGCGGTCTCGTACTATGGCTACACCTTC
>TRBJ1-5|TRBD1|few|TRBV28
CASSPQGDAQPQHF
TGTGCCAGCAGTCCGCAGGGGGACGCTCAGCCCCAGCATTTT
>TRBJ1-3|.|few|TRBV6-5
CASSLQGGGNTIYF
TGTGCCAGCAGCCTTCAGGGTGGCGGAAACACCATATATTTT
>TRBJ2-7|TRBD2|few|TRBV2
CASQRAGRGEQYF
TGTGCCAGCCAGAGAGCAGGGAGGGGTGAGCAGTACTTC
>TRBJ2-1|.|once|TRBV27
CASSLSPGYNEQFF
TGTGCCAGCAGTTTATCCCCCGGCTACAATGAGCAGTTCTTC
>TRBJ1-1|.|.|TRBV3-1/TRBV3-2
CASRGTGTEAFF
TGTGCCAGCAGAGGCACAGGAACTGAAGCTTTCTTT
>TRBJ1-6|TRBD1|few|TRBV10-2
CASSGTGARSPLHF
TGCGCCAGCAGTGGGACAGGGGCGCGTTCACCCCTCCACTTT
>TRBJ2-1|.|.|TRBV9
CASSVGSGNEQFF
TGTGCCAGCAGCGTCGGGAGCGGCAATGAGCAGTTCTTC
>TRBJ2-1|TRBD2|.|TRBV14
CASSQALLAGVVKQFF
TGTGCCAGCAGCCAAGCTTTACTAGCGGGAGTGGTAAAGCAGTTCTTC
>TRBJ2-7|TRBD1|few|TRBV10-1
CASSAQGAPQYF
TGCGCCAGCAGTGCACAGGGGGCCCCTCAGTACTTC
>TRBJ2-5|.|once|TRBV6-1
CASSDPFGGPETQYF
TGTGCCAGCAGTGACCCCTTCGGGGGGCCAGAGACCCAGTACTTC
>TRBJ1-1|.|.|TRBV7-9
CASSLDGWVGAFF
TGTGCCAGCAGCTTAGATGGGTGGGTCGGGGCTTTCTTT
>TRBJ1-4|.|once|TRBV9
CASSVVKEATNEKLFF
TGTGCCAGCAGCGTAGTGAAGGAGGCAACTAATGAAAAACTGTTTTTT
>TRBJ2-2|TRBD1|.|TRBV5-1
CASSYGTASTGELFF
TGCGCCAGCAGCTACGGGACAGCTAGCACCGGGGAGCTGTTTTTT